Below are 5 T cell receptor beta chains sequenced from a single sample in a study of cytomegalovirus exposure and HLA in healthy donors (dated by TCRdb to 2015 to 2018). The library relied on the immunoSEQ multiplex PCR assay. For the multiplex PCR, a mixture combining 60 forward primers for TCR Vbeta segments and 13 reverse primers for TCR Jbeta segments was used. This immuneACCESS table, as held by TCRdb, lists in-frame sequences with V and J called but not all clones. Of the missing ones, under half trace to an unresolved V gene in checked studies; the others have no known cause. The sample records about 150,000 clones, approximately 80% of which are singletons. Together, the top ten hold about an eighth of the sample. The sequenced sample was PBMCs. These receptors were collected from a middle-aged woman in good health and CMV-seronegative.

In its sample, this clone was seen a few times. The rearrangement joins TRBV19 to TRBJ1-2; 8 nucleotides agree with TRBD1. Germline CDR1 is LNHDA and CDR2 is SQIVND (reference sequence). Trimming cost V 9 bases and J 4 bases; bases outside gene matches: 10. The CDR3 consists of 14 residues. The CDR3 nucleotides are TGTGCCAGCACCCCGACAGGGGTCGGCTATGGCTACACCTTC. Translated, it gives CASTPTGVGYGYTF.

The V gene is TRBV29-1, the J gene TRBJ1-2; no reliable D call. Trimming removed 6 bases at V and 6 bases at J, with 11 bases between. There are 11 residues in the CDR3. In germline, CDR1 is SQVTM, CDR2 ANQGSEA. The CDR3 DNA follows: TGCAGCGTGGGAGGAGGCCATGGCTACACCTTC. Residues: CSVGGGHGYTF.

The rearrangement links TRBV28 to TRBJ1-1; D may be TRBD1 (5 bases). In germline, CDR1 is MDHEN, CDR2 SYDVKM. The CDR3 has 12 residues. V gave up 6 bases and J gave up 9 bases, with 14 bases separating them. The CDR3 DNA is TGTGCCAGCAGCGGGACTAATCATCAAGCTTTCTTT. The encoded protein is CASSGTNHQAFF.

This clone was seen a handful of times. The rearrangement uses TRBV28 and TRBJ2-5; D might be TRBD1 (7 bases). The V and J ends lost 5 bases and 2 bases respectively, with 18 bases between them. The length of the CDR3 is 16 residues. Germline V lookup: CDR1 MDHEN, CDR2 SYDVKM. CDR3 sequence: CASSNLRGAPQETQYF. CDR3 sequence (DNA): TGTGCCAGCAGTAACCTCAGGGGGGCCCCACAAGAGACCCAGTACTTC.

This clone was detected only once. The gene calls are TRBV4-1 and TRBJ1-2, with D possibly TRBD1 on 5 matching bases. Germline lookup yields CDR1 MGHRA and CDR2 YSYEKL. Trimming left V 1 base short and J 8 bases short, with 14 bases between. The CDR3 covers 14 residues. In DNA, the CDR3 is TGCGCCAGCAGCCAAGTAGCTGGGGCGGGGGGCTACACCTTC. Protein product: CASSQVAGAGGYTF.